This T cell receptor (beta chain) was captured in a study of blood T cells in healthy people across ages. It was with a sample-barcoded 5' primer and a J-beta primer mix that a second PCR of roughly 7 to 12 cycles was run. From the 5' RACE reads, TCRdb called clonotypes with MiXCR, one entry per CDR3 protein. Among about 1,800,000 distinct CDR3 sequences listed, 28% were seen once. Trimming left V 8 bases short and J 4 bases short, with 14 bases between. Germline lookup yields CDR1 MDHEN and CDR2 SYDVKM. This CDR3 region has 13 residues. The receptor's source is a woman aged 30 to 39 in good health. The sample comprised blood. This chain uses TRBV28 with TRBJ2-5, with D perhaps TRBD1 (6 bases). CDR3 residues: CASPTPRGETQYF. The CDR3 DNA is TGTGCCAGCCCTACCCCCAGGGGAGAGACCCAGTACTTC.